The 21 T cell receptor beta chains below were found in one sample sequenced in a study of blood T cells in healthy people across ages. It was with a sample-barcoded 5' primer and a J-beta primer mix that a second PCR of roughly 6 to 12 cycles was run. TCRdb ran MiXCR on the 5' RACE reads and lists one entry per CDR3 protein. This table holds 1.5 million to 2 million distinct CDR3 sequences, roughly 50% found once. Sequencing used blood. These receptor sequences come from a woman aged 40 to 50 in good health.

This clonotype appeared a few times. The rearrangement links TRBV4-2 to TRBJ2-5, with TRBD2 matching 10 bases. The length of the CDR3 is 20 residues. Losses at the gene ends were 1 base for V and 1 base for J; bases not matched to a gene: 15. The V gene's germline CDR1 is LGHNA and CDR2 YNFKEQ. In nucleotides, the CDR3 is TGTGCCAGCAGCCAAGTATCGTCAGGGGAATGGACTAGCGGCCAAGAGACCCAGTACTTC. Encoded protein: CASSQVSSGEWTSGQETQYF.

The rearrangement links TRBV5-6 to TRBJ2-3, with 10 bases identical to TRBD1. After removal of 3 bases from V and 5 bases from J, the junction contained 9 bases not matched to a gene. The CDR3 loop spans 16 amino acids. Germline V gene data show CDR1 as SGHDT and CDR2 as YYEEEE. DNA for the CDR3: TGTGCCAGCAGCTCGGGACAGGGGTTGTTCGGAGATACGCAGTATTTT. Its protein product is CASSSGQGLFGDTQYF.

This clonotype was recorded at least ten times. J is TRBJ2-3 and V is TRBV7-2; no reliable D call. There are 14 residues in the CDR3. Germline lookup yields CDR1 SGHTA and CDR2 FQGNSA. V lost 1 base, J lost 0 bases, and 5 bases lay in between. DNA of the CDR3: TGTGCCAGCAGCTTAGACGGGAGCACAGATACGCAGTATTTT. Amino acids: CASSLDGSTDTQYF. Using reference TRBV7-2 and TRBJ2-3 for the parts outside the CDR3, the full variable domain is GAGVSQSPSNKVTEKGKDVELRCDPISGHTALYWYRQSLGQGLEFLIYFQGNSAPDKSGLPSDRFSAERTGGSVSTLTIQRTQQEDSAVYLCASSLDGSTDTQYFGPGTRLTVL.

The J gene is TRBJ2-3, the V gene TRBV6-6, with D possibly called TRBD1 or TRBD2 (5 bases each). Trimming pared 7 bases from V and 6 bases from J, leaving 11 bases between. Germline CDR1 MNHNY, CDR2 SVGAGI (reference sequence). The CDR3 is 12 residues long. The CDR3 sequence: CASNSWGDTQYF. CDR3 nucleotide sequence: TGTGCCAGCAATTCATGGGGGGATACGCAGTATTTT.

The chain couples TRBV6-5 to TRBJ1-1; D ambiguous. Germline CDR1 MNHEY, CDR2 SVGAGI. V was clipped by 6 bases and J by 7 bases, with 18 bases between them. This CDR3 contains 14 residues. CDR3 in DNA: TGTGCCAGCAGCCTACTGGGCCCAAGGAATGAAGCTTTCTTT. The encoded protein is CASSLLGPRNEAFF.

The CDR3 sequence is CASSWTSGGSGYEQYF. CDR3 sequence (DNA): TGTGCCAGCAGTTGGACTAGCGGGGGGTCGGGCTACGAGCAGTACTTC. The rearrangement uses TRBV28 and TRBJ2-7; 14 positions agree with TRBD2. The CDR3 length is 16 residues. With 4 bases clipped from V and 3 bases from J, the junction kept 5 bases outside the gene matches. Germline CDR1 MDHEN, CDR2 SYDVKM. Using reference TRBV28 and TRBJ2-7 for the parts outside the CDR3, the full variable domain is DVKVTQSSRYLVKRTGEKVFLECVQDMDHENMFWYRQDPGLGLRLIYFSYDVKMKEKGDIPEGYSVSREKKERFSLILESASTNQTSMYLCASSWTSGGSGYEQYFGPGTRLTVT.

The rearrangement uses TRBV6-5 and TRBJ1-2; D gene ambiguous. Between the trimmed V and J ends, which lost 2 bases and 5 bases, there was a span of 15 bases. The CDR3 contains 15 residues. Per the germline V gene, CDR1 is MNHEY and CDR2 is SVGAGI. CDR3 DNA sequence: TGTGCCAGCAGTTACAGTTACGTAGATCGATATGGCTACACCTTC. It is translated as CASSYSYVDRYGYTF.

In nucleotides, the CDR3 is TGCAGCGTTGAAGATATGTCGGGGCCCTATGGCTACACCTTC. Protein: CSVEDMSGPYGYTF. The chain couples TRBV29-1 to TRBJ1-2, with D tentatively TRBD1 (5 bases). The V end lost 0 bases, the J end lost 4 bases, and 12 bases lay between the germline ends. There are 14 residues in the CDR3. Germline V gene data show CDR1 as SQVTM and CDR2 as ANQGSEA.

The chain combines TRBV11-2 with TRBJ2-5; D gene uncertain. The V gene lost 1 base and the J gene lost 1 base, with 16 bases spanning the gap. Germline-derived CDR1 and CDR2 are SGHAT and FQNNGV. This CDR3 comprises 17 residues. The CDR3 spells CASSLALATVTQETQYF. In nucleotides, the CDR3 is TGTGCCAGCAGCTTAGCATTAGCAACCGTTACCCAAGAGACCCAGTACTTC.

The chain employs TRBV6-1 and TRBJ2-5; no clear D. V was shortened by 4 bases and J by 5 bases, with 8 bases between the two germline ends. The germline gives CDR1 MNHNS, CDR2 SASEGT. CDR3 size: 12 residues. The CDR3 bases are TGTGCCAGCAGTGCGTTTGCGGAGACCCAGTACTTC. Its translation is CASSAFAETQYF.

The V call is TRBV6-1, the J call TRBJ2-4, with D possibly being TRBD2 (5 bases). V shed 1 base and J shed 7 bases, with 8 bases lying between them. Per germline, CDR1 MNHNS and CDR2 SASEGT. CDR3 size: 13 residues. CDR3 sequence reads: CASSEGTGNIQYF. The CDR3 DNA is TGTGCCAGCAGTGAAGGGACGGGGAACATTCAGTACTTC.

This clonotype was detected only once. J is TRBJ1-2 and V is TRBV28; D might be TRBD1 (6 bases). V was cut by 2 bases and J by 4 bases, with 11 bases left in between. The CDR3 spans 14 residues. Germline V gene sequence: CDR1 MDHEN, CDR2 SYDVKM. The CDR3 here is CASSLNTGAYGYTF. The CDR3 DNA follows: TGTGCCAGCAGTTTAAATACGGGGGCCTATGGCTACACCTTC.

CDR3: CASSQPYGGYGKKLFF. The CDR3 coding sequence is TGCGCCAGCAGCCAACCATACGGGGGGTACGGGAAAAAACTGTTTTTT. The chain employs TRBV4-3 and TRBJ1-4, with a tentative D call TRBD1 (5 bases). The germline V gene has CDR1 LGHNA and CDR2 YSLEER. This CDR3 comprises 16 residues. The germline V and J ends were trimmed by 2 bases and 9 bases, with 19 bases remaining between them.

This clonotype occurred a few times. The V call is TRBV5-6, the J call TRBJ2-5; 7 positions match TRBD2. Unmatched junction bases numbered 5, after V lost 1 base and J lost 2 bases. The CDR3 contains 15 residues. The V gene's germline CDR1 is SGHDT and CDR2 YYEEEE. Written as DNA, the CDR3 is TGTGCCAGCAGCTTGTTCCGGGAGGATCAAGAGACCCAGTACTTC. Residues: CASSLFREDQETQYF.

In its sample, this clonotype was seen a few times. This chain joins TRBV20-1 and TRBJ2-1; 10 bases are shared with TRBD2. This CDR3 is 15 amino acids long. Germline CDR1 DFQATT, CDR2 SNEGSKA (reference sequence). Trimming took 4 bases from V and 2 from J; bases not matched to a gene: 5. DNA for the CDR3: TGCAGTGCTAAACTTAGCGGGGGGACCTACAATGAGCAGTTCTTC. Translating gives CSAKLSGGTYNEQFF.

This clonotype came up a few times. The chain carries TRBV12-3 or TRBV12-4 and TRBJ1-2; TRBD1 matches at 7 bases. Trimming removed 6 bases from V and 1 base from J; junction bases left unmatched: 11. CDR3 length equals 16 residues. The chain's CDR3 is CASSQTLRQGNYGYTF. The CDR3 nucleotides read TGTGCCAGCAGCCAAACCCTCCGACAGGGTAACTATGGCTACACCTTC.

The DNA for the CDR3 is TGCGCCAGCAGTGAGTCCCCCCAGGGTGGCTACACCTTC. Translating gives CASSESPQGGYTF. This sequence joins TRBV10-1 and TRBJ1-2; possible D gene TRBD1, 5 bases. V shed 0 bases and J shed 7 bases, with 9 bases lying between them. This CDR3 is 13 amino acids long. CDR1 and CDR2 (germline): WNHNN, SYGVQD (reference sequence).

This clonotype was detected only once. The chain combines TRBV15 with TRBJ2-3; 10 bases agree with TRBD1. The CDR3 loop spans 21 amino acids. The V and J ends lost 0 bases and 2 bases, in that order; junction bases with no gene match: 17. The V gene's germline CDR1 is LNHNV and CDR2 YYDKDF (reference sequence). CDR3 coding DNA: TGTGCCACCAGCAGAGATTTGGGGGGACAGGGGCCGCCCCCTTACACAGATACGCAGTATTTT. Amino acid sequence: CATSRDLGGQGPPPYTDTQYF.

This clonotype was recorded a few times. The V and J genes are TRBV20-1 and TRBJ2-3, with 11 bases identical to TRBD1. CDR3 length: 13 amino acids. V dropped 6 bases and J dropped 4; count of bases not matched to a gene: 3. CDR1 is DFQATT and CDR2 is SNEGSKA in the germline V gene (reference sequence). This chain's CDR3 is CSAPGQGADTQYF. CDR3 DNA sequence: TGCAGTGCGCCGGGACAGGGGGCAGATACGCAGTATTTT.

The chain combines TRBV18 with TRBJ1-1; no reliable D call. The germline V gene encodes CDR1 KGHSH and CDR2 LQKENI. This CDR3 has 13 amino acids. Trimming pared 3 bases from V and 4 bases from J, leaving 9 bases between. CDR3 residues: CASSPGDVTEAFF. The DNA for the CDR3 is TGTGCCAGCTCACCCGGGGATGTCACTGAAGCTTTCTTT.

V usage is TRBV11-2 and J usage is TRBJ2-5; tentative D call: TRBD2 (6 bases). Germline CDR1 and CDR2: SGHAT and FQNNGV. V lost 5 bases to trimming and J lost 0 bases, with 16 bases between them. The CDR3 runs 16 residues. Written as DNA, the CDR3 is TGTGCCAGCAGCCCCGACTTGCGGGGCGACCAAGAGACCCAGTACTTC. This sequence encodes CASSPDLRGDQETQYF.